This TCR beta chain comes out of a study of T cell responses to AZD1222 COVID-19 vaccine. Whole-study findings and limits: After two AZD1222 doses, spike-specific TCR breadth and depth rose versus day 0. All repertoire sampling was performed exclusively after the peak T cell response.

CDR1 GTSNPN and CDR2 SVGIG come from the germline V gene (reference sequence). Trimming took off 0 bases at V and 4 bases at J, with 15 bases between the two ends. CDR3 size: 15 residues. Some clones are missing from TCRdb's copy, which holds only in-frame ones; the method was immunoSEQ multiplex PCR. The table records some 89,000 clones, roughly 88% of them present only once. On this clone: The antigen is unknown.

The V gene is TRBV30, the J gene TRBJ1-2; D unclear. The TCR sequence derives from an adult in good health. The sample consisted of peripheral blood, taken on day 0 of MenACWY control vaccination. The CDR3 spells CAWSVLPSPAYGYTF. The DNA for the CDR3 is TGTGCCTGGAGTGTACTCCCTAGCCCAGCCTATGGCTACACCTTC. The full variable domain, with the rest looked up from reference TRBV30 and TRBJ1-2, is SQTIHQWPATLVQPVGSPLSLECTVEGTSNPNLYWYRQAAGRGLQLLFYSVGIGQISSEVPQNLSASRPQDRQFILSSKKLLLSDSGFYLCAWSVLPSPAYGYTFGSGTRLTVV.